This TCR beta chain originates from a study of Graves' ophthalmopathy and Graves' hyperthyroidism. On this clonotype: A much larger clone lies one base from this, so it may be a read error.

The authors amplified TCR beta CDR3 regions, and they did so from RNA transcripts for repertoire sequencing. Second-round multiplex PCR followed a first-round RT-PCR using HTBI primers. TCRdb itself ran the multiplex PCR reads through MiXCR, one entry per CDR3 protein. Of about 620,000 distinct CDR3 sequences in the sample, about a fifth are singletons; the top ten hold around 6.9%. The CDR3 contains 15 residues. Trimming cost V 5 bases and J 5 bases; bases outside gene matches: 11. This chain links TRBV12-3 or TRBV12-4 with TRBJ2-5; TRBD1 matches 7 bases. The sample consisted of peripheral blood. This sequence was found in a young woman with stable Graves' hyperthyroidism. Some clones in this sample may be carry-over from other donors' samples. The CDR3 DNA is TGTGCCAGCAGTGTAGGGAGAGGGGGCTCCGAGACCCAGTACTTC. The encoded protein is CASSVGRGGSETQYF.